This T cell receptor (beta chain) came from a study of blood T cell repertoires in COVID-19. Looking at the study overall: T cells, B-cell-depleted T cells, or PBMCs supplied cDNA or gDNA.

Clinical history as reported by participants underpinned cohort assignment. Cohort 3 recovery required two negative PCRs, clearance, or symptom resolution. Clones were sequenced by immunoSEQ multiplex PCR, and TCRdb holds only the in-frame ones, with some missing. The profile shows over 200,000 clones, approximately 81% of them singletons. The CDR3 is 13 residues long. CDR1 and CDR2 (germline): MDHEN, SYDVKM. V was trimmed by 3 bases and J by 7 bases, leaving 12 bases between them. This rearrangement joins TRBV28 to TRBJ1-2, with D hard to call. The source is a man between 40 and 49 years old who had recovered from COVID-19. Sequencing was performed on PBMCs or T cells enriched from blood (not recorded which). CDR3 residues: CASSFSMRVGYTF. CDR3 nucleotide sequence: TGTGCCAGCAGTTTTTCCATGAGGGTTGGCTACACCTTC.